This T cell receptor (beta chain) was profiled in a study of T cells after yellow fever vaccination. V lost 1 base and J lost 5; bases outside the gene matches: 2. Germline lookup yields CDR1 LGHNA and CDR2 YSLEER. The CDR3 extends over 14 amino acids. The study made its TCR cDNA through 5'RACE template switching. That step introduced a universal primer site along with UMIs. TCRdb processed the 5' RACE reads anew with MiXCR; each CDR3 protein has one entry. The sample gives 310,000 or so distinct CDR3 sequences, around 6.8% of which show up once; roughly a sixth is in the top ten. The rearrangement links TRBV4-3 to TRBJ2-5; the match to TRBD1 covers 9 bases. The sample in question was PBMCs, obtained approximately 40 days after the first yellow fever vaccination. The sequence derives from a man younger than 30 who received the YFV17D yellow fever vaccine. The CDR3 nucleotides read TGCGCCAGCAGCCAAGGGACAGGGGATGAGACCCAGTACTTC. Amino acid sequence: CASSQGTGDETQYF.